These T cell receptor beta chains were read from a single sample in a study of metastatic and nonmetastatic thyroid tumors. TCRdb re-called the PCR reads via MiXCR. The sample includes around 16,000 clones, over 20% of them seen just once. The sequencing input was blood. All receptors come from a male donor with papillary thyroid cancer or a benign thyroid nodule (not recorded which). Some clones in this sample may be carry-over from other donors' samples. CDR3s include the opening cysteine and the closing phenylalanine or tryptophan. Fields, in order: J gene, clone size, V gene, D gene, CDR3 DNA, CDR3 protein. A D gene is named only where the DNA matches it firmly. Expanded clones get a size class; other rows say once, few or many, or leave the size out.

TRBJ1-5	many	TRBV6-4	.	TGTGCCAGCAGTGAAAGTGTGGGTCGTCAGCCCCAGCATTTT	CASSESVGRQPQHF
TRBJ2-1	.	TRBV20-1	.	TGCAGTGGTCGTATGTCTAGAAATGCCGATGAGCAGTTCTTC	CSGRMSRNADEQFF
TRBJ2-1	medium-sized	TRBV11-3	TRBD2	TGTGCCAGCCGGGCTAGCGGGATCTACAATGAGCAGTTCTTC	CASRASGIYNEQFF
TRBJ2-7	.	TRBV5-1	TRBD2	TGCGCCAGCAGCTTGGGTGGCGGGAGAGACAACGAGCAGTACTTC	CASSLGGGRDNEQYF
TRBJ2-7	many	TRBV2	TRBD2	TGTGCCACCCAAAGCCTAGCGGGGGTCTCCTACGAGCAGTACTTC	CATQSLAGVSYEQYF
TRBJ1-3	medium-sized	TRBV28	.	TGTGCCAGCAGTACCGGGAGTCGTGGAAACACCATATATTTT	CASSTGSRGNTIYF
TRBJ2-6	few	TRBV6-2/TRBV6-3	TRBD1	TGTGCCAGCAGTTACGGTACAGGGGGCGTCTCTGGGGCCAACGTCCTGACTTTC	CASSYGTGGVSGANVLTF
TRBJ2-5	many	TRBV5-6	.	TGTGCCAGCAGCTTAGGCCAGCAAGAGACCCAGTACTTC	CASSLGQQETQYF
TRBJ2-7	.	TRBV11-3	.	TGTGCGATTTCCGGCGGACAGTTCGAGAGCTCCTACGAGCAGTACTTC	CAISGGQFESSYEQYF
TRBJ2-1	many	TRBV6-4	.	TGTGCCAGCAGTGACTCGAGTGCGTCTGAGCAGTTCTTC	CASSDSSASEQFF
TRBJ2-7	.	TRBV7-9	.	TGTGCCAGCAGCTTAGGTTTTTCAGCTTACGAGCAGTACTTC	CASSLGFSAYEQYF
TRBJ1-2	few	TRBV28	TRBD1	TGTGCCAGCAGTTCAACCCGACAGGGGCCTAACTATGGCTACACCTTC	CASSSTRQGPNYGYTF
TRBJ2-7	many	TRBV19	TRBD1	TGTGCCAGTAGAGGGGACAGCTACGAGCAGTACTTC	CASRGDSYEQYF
TRBJ2-5	many	TRBV15	.	TGTGCCACCAGCAGAGGACAGAGACAAGAGACCCAGTACTTC	CATSRGQRQETQYF
TRBJ2-4	many	TRBV5-1	TRBD2	TGCGCCAGCGGGCGGGAGTCCGAAAACATTCAGTACTTC	CASGRESENIQYF
TRBJ2-7	.	TRBV5-1	.	TGCGCCAGCAGCTTCTCCGGGACCAACTCCTACGAGCAGTACTTC	CASSFSGTNSYEQYF
TRBJ2-1	.	TRBV6-1	.	TGTGCCAGCAGTGATTTTGCGTACAATGAGCAGTTCTTC	CASSDFAYNEQFF
TRBJ1-3	many	TRBV19	.	TGTGCCAGTAAACACCGCCGGTCGGGAAACACCATATATTTT	CASKHRRSGNTIYF
TRBJ2-7	.	TRBV6-5	TRBD2	TGTGCCCCCCCAGCGGGGGAGCAGTACTTC	CAPPAGEQYF
TRBJ2-7	many	TRBV30	.	TGTGCCTGGAGTCGCGGGCAGGGGCAGCTGGAGCAGTACTTC	CAWSRGQGQLEQYF
TRBJ1-5	.	TRBV20-1	.	TGCAGTGCTAGAAGGGGGAGATCGGGGAAAAATCAGCCCCAGCATTTT	CSARRGRSGKNQPQHF
TRBJ1-1	.	TRBV20-1	.	TGCAGTGCTAGAGACAGGTACACTGAAGCTTTCTTT	CSARDRYTEAFF
TRBJ2-3	.	TRBV13	.	TGTGCCAGCAGCCTACAAGGTGGGAGCACAGATACGCAGTATTTT	CASSLQGGSTDTQYF
TRBJ1-4	many	TRBV30	.	TGTGCCTGGGAGGGGGGGGCTAATGAAAAACTGTTTTTT	CAWEGGANEKLFF
TRBJ2-3	many	TRBV9	.	TGTGCCAGCAGCCCCCGGATAGCGCCAGATACGCAGTATTTT	CASSPRIAPDTQYF
TRBJ2-2	many	TRBV10-3	.	TGTGCCACCTCTGAGCATCAGGAGGGGGAGCTGTTTTTT	CATSEHQEGELFF
TRBJ1-1	.	TRBV6-1	.	TGTGCCATGAGGAGACAGATAAACACTGAAGCTTTCTTT	CAMRRQINTEAFF
TRBJ2-2	medium-sized	TRBV6-1	TRBD1	TGTGCCAGCAGTGAACAGGGGGACACCGGGGAGCTGTTTTTT	CASSEQGDTGELFF
TRBJ2-7	few	TRBV6-2/TRBV6-3	.	TGTGCCAGCAGTCGGAGCCACCTGCCCTACGAGCAGTACTTC	CASSRSHLPYEQYF
TRBJ2-7	medium-sized	TRBV10-1	.	TGCGCCAGCAGGGACAGCGAAAACTACGAGCAGTACTTC	CASRDSENYEQYF
TRBJ1-1	many	TRBV27	.	TGTGCCAGCCCCCGTCGGGGGCGGAGGAACACTGAAGCTTTCTTT	CASPRRGRRNTEAFF
TRBJ1-1	many	TRBV7-2	TRBD1	TGTGCCAGCAGCTCGACAGGGCTCGCTGAAGCTTTCTTT	CASSSTGLAEAFF
TRBJ1-1	.	TRBV2	.	TGTGCCAGCATGTTCGACTCGGGACAAACCCTTGAAGCTTTCTTT	CASMFDSGQTLEAFF
TRBJ2-1	.	TRBV15	TRBD1	TGTGCCACCAGCAGATCCGGGGACAGGGTTTTGGGTGAGCAGTTCTTC	CATSRSGDRVLGEQFF
TRBJ1-5	.	TRBV5-1	.	TGCGCCAGCAGCTCAGGGCAGGCCAGGGTGGCCCAGCATTTT	CASSSGQARVAQHF
TRBJ2-1	medium-sized	TRBV6-5	.	TGTGCCAGCAGTTACTCAGGAGAGCAGTTCTTC	CASSYSGEQFF
TRBJ2-7	.	TRBV4-1	.	TGCGCCAGCAGCCAAGACTCGGACATATATTACGAGCAGTACTTC	CASSQDSDIYYEQYF
TRBJ1-1	many	TRBV5-1	.	TGCGCCAGCAGCTGGGGTGCCGCGAACACTGAAGCTTTCTTT	CASSWGAANTEAFF
TRBJ2-3	medium-sized	TRBV19	.	TGTGCCAGTAGTATAGGTCGGGGAACAGCAACAGATACGCAGTATTTT	CASSIGRGTATDTQYF
TRBJ1-2	medium-sized	TRBV2	.	TGTGCCAGCCTAGGACAGTACTATGGCTACACCTTC	CASLGQYYGYTF
TRBJ2-1	.	TRBV7-2	.	TGTGCCAGCAGCTTATGGCTAGCGAGCAATGAGCAGTTCTTC	CASSLWLASNEQFF
TRBJ1-4	many	TRBV19	.	TGTGCCACTCAACGGGGGCATGGGGAAAAACTGTTTTTT	CATQRGHGEKLFF
TRBJ1-5	few	TRBV28	TRBD1	TGTGCCAGCAGTGTAACCGGGACAGGGCTTCAGCCCCAGCATTTT	CASSVTGTGLQPQHF
TRBJ2-7	.	TRBV29-1	.	TGCAGTGCTGATTCCGGGACGGGTTCCTACGAGCAGTACTTC	CSADSGTGSYEQYF
TRBJ1-5	many	TRBV30	.	TGTGCCTGGAGTCCAGGGGCTTCTCAGCCCCAGCATTTT	CAWSPGASQPQHF
TRBJ1-4	.	TRBV30	TRBD1	TGTGCCGGGATGGACAGGCCCCTATCAACTAATGAAAAACTGTTTTTT	CAGMDRPLSTNEKLFF